The 11 T cell receptor beta chains below all came from one sample that was sequenced in a study of monozygotic twins with inflammatory bowel disease. TCRdb reprocessed the 5' RACE reads and stores each CDR3 protein as one record, lacking DNA. This sample's table reports about 160,000 distinct CDR3 sequences. Sequencing used blood. The receptors were gathered from a human donor with ulcerative colitis or Crohn's disease, or a healthy co-twin of an affected twin (not recorded which).

The gene calls are TRBV20-1 and TRBJ2-7; no DNA is available, so the TRBD1 call from TCRdb remains unchecked. The CDR3 covers 16 residues. In germline, CDR1 is DFQATT, CDR2 SNEGSKA (reference sequence). This CDR3 reads CSAAGTGLKRGYEQYF.

J is TRBJ2-1 and V is TRBV7-2; TCRdb lists TRBD2, though no DNA is available to test this call. From germline, CDR1 is SGHTA and CDR2 FQGNSA. This CDR3 has 14 amino acids. CDR3 sequence reads: CASSPRANRNEQFF.

This chain links TRBV7-9 with TRBJ1-1. Germline lookup yields CDR1 SEHNR and CDR2 FQNEAQ (reference sequence). The CDR3 extends over 14 amino acids. This CDR3 reads CASSLGVAETEAFF.

The chain joins TRBV10-3 to TRBJ2-1; absent DNA, TCRdb's TRBD2 call cannot be checked. CDR3 length equals 14 residues. Germline values: CDR1 ENHRY, CDR2 SYGVKD. The CDR3 is CAISEWQGRVEQFF.

This chain joins TRBV24-1 and TRBJ2-1. This CDR3 has 14 amino acids. Germline V gives CDR1 KGHDR, CDR2 SFDVKD. The CDR3 is CATSDLVRGNEQFF.

The genes are TRBV29-1 and TRBJ2-7; TCRdb reports TRBD2, a call that lacks DNA to check it against. This CDR3 is 12 amino acids long. Germline V CDR1 and CDR2: SQVTM, ANQGSEA. The CDR3 sequence: CSVGGPLYEQYF.

The CDR3 loop is CASSARAPYEQYF. V gene TRBV5-1 combines with J gene TRBJ2-7; TCRdb names TRBD2, which stays unverified in the absence of DNA. CDR1 SGHRS and CDR2 YFSETQ come from the germline V gene. This CDR3 spans 13 amino acids.

CDR3 loop: CASSVAGDTQYF. The rearrangement links TRBV7-9 to TRBJ2-3. Germline V gene data show CDR1 as SEHNR and CDR2 as FQNEAQ (reference sequence). CDR3 length equals 12 residues.

The chain combines TRBV7-8 with TRBJ2-1; the TRBD2 assignment by TCRdb is unverifiable without DNA. CDR3 length: 15 amino acids. Germline-derived CDR1 and CDR2 are SGHVS and FQNEAQ. CDR3 residues: CASSSGLAGPDEQFF.

The rearrangement joins TRBV6-2 or TRBV6-3 to TRBJ2-1; TCRdb gives TRBD2 as the D gene, but with no DNA this cannot be confirmed. Germline CDR1 reads MNHEY; CDR2 reads SVGEGT. This CDR3 is built from 14 residues. The CDR3 sequence: CASSYAGTPKREFF.

The chain combines TRBV3-1 with TRBJ1-5. CDR1 is LGHDT, CDR2 YNNKEL, per germline (reference sequence). This CDR3 has 14 amino acids. The CDR3 protein is CASSLGRSNQPQHF.